This record looks at one TCR beta chain sequence and its context. Its antigen is currently unknown. From germline, CDR1 is LGHNA and CDR2 YSLEER. The CDR3 spans 15 residues. J gave up 2 bases and V 3 bases, and 4 bases lay outside the gene matches. This record comes from a study of T cell responses to AZD1222 COVID-19 vaccine. The repertoire was sequenced with immunoSEQ multiplex PCR; TCRdb's copy has only in-frame clones and lacks some. The repertoire includes 80,000 or so clones, around 90% of them detected once, and around 1.5% sits in the top ten. Findings and caveats of the study: When two AZD1222 doses had been given, Spike-specific TCR breadth and depth rose. Nearly half of unique spike-specific TCRs reportedly avoided B.1.351 and B.1.1.7 mutated regions. White British donors predominated, females outnumbered males, and clonal diversity was possibly underestimated. Dominant CD4 TCR responses targeted spike regions 160-218 and 743-854.

The source material was peripheral blood, sampled on day 0 of AZD1222 vaccination. The receptor comes from an adult in good health. This sequence joins TRBV4-3 and TRBJ2-3; 8 bases map to TRBD1. The CDR3 region has the DNA TGCGCCAGCAGCCAGACCCAGGGGGCCACAGATACGCAGTATTTT. This translates into CASSQTQGATDTQYF.